This T cell receptor beta chain was recovered during a study of T cells in Graves' hyperthyroidism and ophthalmopathy. This clonotype was found a few times. RNA transcripts provided the source from which TCR beta CDR3 regions were amplified. First-round RT-PCR with HTBI primers amplified the TCR CDR3 region. TCRdb re-called the multiplex PCR reads through MiXCR, storing one row per CDR3 protein. The table shows about 560,000 distinct CDR3 sequences, with around 15% occurring only once. Orbital computed tomography, thyroid ultrasound, serum thyroxine and TRAb, and clinical symptoms together informed the diagnoses. This TCR derives from a woman in her 40s with Graves' hyperthyroidism. Sequencing was carried out using blood.

The CDR3 loop reads CASSFRGGSNQPQHF. CDR3 DNA sequence: TGTGCCAGCAGTTTCAGGGGAGGGAGCAATCAGCCCCAGCATTTT. The J gene is TRBJ1-5, the V gene TRBV28; tentative D call: TRBD1 (6 bases). Germline V lookup: CDR1 MDHEN, CDR2 SYDVKM. The ends were cut back, 3 bases at V and 1 base at J, with 10 bases in the middle. CDR3 length equals 15 residues.